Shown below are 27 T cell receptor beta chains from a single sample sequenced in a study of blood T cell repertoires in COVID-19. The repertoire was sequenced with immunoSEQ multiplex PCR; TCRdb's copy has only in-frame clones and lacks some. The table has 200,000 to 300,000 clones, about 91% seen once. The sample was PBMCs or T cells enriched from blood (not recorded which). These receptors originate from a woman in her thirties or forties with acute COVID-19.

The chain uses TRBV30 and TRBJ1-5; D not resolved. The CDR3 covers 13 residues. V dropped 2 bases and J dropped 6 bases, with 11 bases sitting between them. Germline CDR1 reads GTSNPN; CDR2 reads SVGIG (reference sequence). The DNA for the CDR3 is TGTGCCTGGAGTCCCTCGTTCGGTCAGCCCCAGCATTTT. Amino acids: CAWSPSFGQPQHF.

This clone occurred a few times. This CDR3 reads CASTRGGGTYEQYF. The CDR3 nucleotides read TGTGCCAGCACCCGCGGCGGCGGCACCTACGAGCAGTACTTC. The chain links TRBV7-8 to TRBJ2-7, with unresolved D. CDR1 and CDR2 from the germline V gene are SGHVS and FQNEAQ. The CDR3 consists of 14 residues. The V and J ends lost 7 bases and 2 bases respectively, with 15 bases between them.

The CDR3 is CASTPGQSYEQYF. CDR3 nucleotide sequence: TGTGCCAGCACCCCCGGACAGTCCTACGAGCAGTACTTC. The rearrangement links TRBV28 to TRBJ2-7; possibly TRBD1 for D (6 bases). CDR1 is MDHEN, CDR2 SYDVKM, per germline. Trimming stripped 7 bases from V and 1 base from J, with 11 bases between. The length of the CDR3 is 13 residues. Variable domain in full (rest from reference TRBV28 and TRBJ2-7): DVKVTQSSRYLVKRTGEKVFLECVQDMDHENMFWYRQDPGLGLRLIYFSYDVKMKEKGDIPEGYSVSREKKERFSLILESASTNQTSMYLCASTPGQSYEQYFGPGTRLTVT.

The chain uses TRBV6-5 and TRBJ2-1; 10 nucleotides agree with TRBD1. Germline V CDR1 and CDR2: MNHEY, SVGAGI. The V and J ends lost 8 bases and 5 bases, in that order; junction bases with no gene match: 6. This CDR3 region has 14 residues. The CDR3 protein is CASESGTGDNEQFF. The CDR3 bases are TGTGCCAGCGAAAGTGGGACAGGGGACAATGAGCAGTTCTTC.

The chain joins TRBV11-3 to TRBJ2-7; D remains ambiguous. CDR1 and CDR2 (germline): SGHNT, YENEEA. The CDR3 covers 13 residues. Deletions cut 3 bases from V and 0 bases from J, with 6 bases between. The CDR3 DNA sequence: TGTGCCAGCAGCTTTAGGAGCTCCTACGAGCAGTACGTC. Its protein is CASSFRSSYEQYV.

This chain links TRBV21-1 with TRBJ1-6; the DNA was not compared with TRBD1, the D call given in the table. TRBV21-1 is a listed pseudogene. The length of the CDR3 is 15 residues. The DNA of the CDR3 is TGTGCCAGCAGCAAGCAAGGGGGTAGGAGTTCACCCCTCCACTTT. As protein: CASSKQGGRSSPLHF.

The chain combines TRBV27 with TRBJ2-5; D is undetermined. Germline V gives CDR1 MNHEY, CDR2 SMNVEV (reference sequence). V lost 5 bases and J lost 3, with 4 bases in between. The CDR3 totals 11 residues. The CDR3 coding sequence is TGTGCCAGCAGTCTTGAAGAGACCCAGTACTTC. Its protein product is CASSLEETQYF.

CDR3 nucleotide sequence: TGTGCCAGCAGCTTTTCGGGTGGGTACGAGCAGTACTTC. The encoded protein is CASSFSGGYEQYF. The V call is TRBV7-9, the J call TRBJ2-7; D gene ambiguous. The CDR3 covers 13 residues. V was shortened by 3 bases and J by 4 bases, with 10 bases between the two germline ends. Germline CDR1 reads SEHNR; CDR2 reads FQNEAQ (reference sequence). The full variable domain, with the rest looked up from reference TRBV7-9 and TRBJ2-7, is DTGVSQNPRHKITKRGQNVTFRCDPISEHNRLYWYRQTLGQGPEFLTYFQNEAQLEKSRLLSDRFSAERPKGSFSTLEIQRTEQGDSAMYLCASSFSGGYEQYFGPGTRLTVT.

The CDR3 loop is CASSPTGQGNGYTF. CDR3 nucleotides: TGTGCCAGCAGCCCGACGGGACAGGGCAATGGCTACACCTTC. The rearrangement joins TRBV7-6 to TRBJ1-2, with 9 bases matching TRBD1. Germline trimming cut 5 bases from V and 6 bases from J; bases unmatched to any gene: 7. CDR1 SGHVS and CDR2 FNYEAQ come from the germline V gene. There are 14 residues in the CDR3.

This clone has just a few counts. CDR3 amino acids: CASSQGRGREKLFF. For the CDR3, the DNA is TGTGCCAGCAGCCAAGGGAGGGGAAGAGAAAAACTGTTTTTT. The rearrangement joins TRBV3-1 (or the pseudogene TRBV3-2) to TRBJ1-4, with D tentatively TRBD1 (5 bases). CDR1 and CDR2 from the germline V gene are LGHDT and YNNKEL (reference sequence). The V end lost 1 base, the J end lost 8 bases, and 11 bases lay between the germline ends. The CDR3 is 14 residues long.

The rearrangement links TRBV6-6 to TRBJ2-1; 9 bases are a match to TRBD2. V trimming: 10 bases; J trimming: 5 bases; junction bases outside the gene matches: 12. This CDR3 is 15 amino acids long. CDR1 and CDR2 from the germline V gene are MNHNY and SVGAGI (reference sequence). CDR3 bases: TGTGCCACCACACGAGGCGGGAGGGCGAACAATGAGCAGTTCTTC. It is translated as CATTRGGRANNEQFF.

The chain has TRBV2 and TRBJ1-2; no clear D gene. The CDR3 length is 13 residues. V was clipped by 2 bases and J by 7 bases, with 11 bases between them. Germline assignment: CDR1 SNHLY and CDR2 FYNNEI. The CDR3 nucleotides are TGTGCCAGCAGTGAAAAAGGGAGAAGTGGCTACACCTTC. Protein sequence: CASSEKGRSGYTF.

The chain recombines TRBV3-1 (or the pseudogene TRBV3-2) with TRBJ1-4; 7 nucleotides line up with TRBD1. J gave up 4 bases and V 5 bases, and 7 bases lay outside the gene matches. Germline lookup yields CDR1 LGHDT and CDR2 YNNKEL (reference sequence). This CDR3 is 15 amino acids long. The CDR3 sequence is CASSKTGAINEKLFF. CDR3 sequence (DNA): TGTGCCAGCAGCAAAACAGGGGCCATTAATGAAAAACTGTTTTTT.

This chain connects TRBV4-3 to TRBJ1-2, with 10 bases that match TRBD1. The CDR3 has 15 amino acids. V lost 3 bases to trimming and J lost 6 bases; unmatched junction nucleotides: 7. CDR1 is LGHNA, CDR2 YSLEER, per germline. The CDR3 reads CASSHATGTGDGYTF. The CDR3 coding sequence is TGCGCCAGCAGCCACGCTACCGGGACAGGGGATGGCTACACCTTC.

In DNA form, the CDR3 reads TGTGCCAGCTCACCGGGAGCGGGAGGCTACGAGCAGTACGTC. Translated: CASSPGAGGYEQYV. The chain has TRBV18 and TRBJ2-7; 9 bases map to TRBD2. J lost 3 bases, V lost 3 bases, and 3 bases had no gene match. The CDR3 totals 14 residues. Germline values: CDR1 KGHSH, CDR2 LQKENI.

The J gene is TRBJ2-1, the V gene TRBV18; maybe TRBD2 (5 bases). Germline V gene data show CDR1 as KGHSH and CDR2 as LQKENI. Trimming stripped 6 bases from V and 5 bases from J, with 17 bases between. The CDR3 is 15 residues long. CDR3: CASSLPGLAHNEQFF. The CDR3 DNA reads TGTGCCAGCTCCCTACCGGGGTTAGCCCACAATGAGCAGTTCTTC. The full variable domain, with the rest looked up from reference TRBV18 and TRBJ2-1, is NAGVMQNPRHLVRRRGQEARLRCSPMKGHSHVYWYRQLPEEGLKFMVYLQKENIIDESGMPKERFSAEFPKEGPSILRIQQVVRGDSAAYFCASSLPGLAHNEQFFGPGTRLTVL.

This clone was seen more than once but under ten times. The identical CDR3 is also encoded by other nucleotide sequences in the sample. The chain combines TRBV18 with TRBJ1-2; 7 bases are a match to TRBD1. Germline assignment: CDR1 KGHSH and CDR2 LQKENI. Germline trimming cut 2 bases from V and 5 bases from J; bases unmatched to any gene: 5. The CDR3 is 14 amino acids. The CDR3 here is CASSPGTDLYGYTF. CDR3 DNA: TGTGCCAGCTCACCAGGGACAGACTTATATGGCTACACCTTC.

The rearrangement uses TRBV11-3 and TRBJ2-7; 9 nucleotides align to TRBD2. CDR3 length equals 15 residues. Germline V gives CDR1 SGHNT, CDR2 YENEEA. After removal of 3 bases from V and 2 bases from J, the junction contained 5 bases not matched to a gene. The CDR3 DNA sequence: TGTGCCAGCAGCTTCAAGGCGGGAGGGGCCTACGAGCAGTACGTC. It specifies CASSFKAGGAYEQYV.

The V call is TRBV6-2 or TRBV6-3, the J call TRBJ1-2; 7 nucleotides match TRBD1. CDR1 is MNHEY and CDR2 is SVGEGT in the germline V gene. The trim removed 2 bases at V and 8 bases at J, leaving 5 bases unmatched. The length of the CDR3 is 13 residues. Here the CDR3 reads CASSYLPGGGYTF. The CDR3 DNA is TGTGCCAGCAGTTACCTCCCAGGGGGAGGCTACACCTTC.

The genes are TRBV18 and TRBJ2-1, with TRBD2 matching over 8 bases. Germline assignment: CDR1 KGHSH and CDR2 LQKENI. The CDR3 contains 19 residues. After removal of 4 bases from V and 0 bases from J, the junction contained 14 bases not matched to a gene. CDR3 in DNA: TGTGCCAGCTCACACTCTGGGAGTAGCGGGATGAGCTCCTACAATGAGCAGTTCTTC. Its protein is CASSHSGSSGMSSYNEQFF.

The CDR3, as DNA: TGCGCCAGCAGCCAAGAGGGACAGGGGCTCAATGAGCAGTTCTTC. This gives the protein CASSQEGQGLNEQFF. The rearrangement links TRBV4-3 to TRBJ2-1; 10 bases map to TRBD1. J lost 6 bases, V lost 0 bases, and 2 bases had no gene match. This CDR3 contains 15 residues. The germline V gene encodes CDR1 LGHNA and CDR2 YSLEER.

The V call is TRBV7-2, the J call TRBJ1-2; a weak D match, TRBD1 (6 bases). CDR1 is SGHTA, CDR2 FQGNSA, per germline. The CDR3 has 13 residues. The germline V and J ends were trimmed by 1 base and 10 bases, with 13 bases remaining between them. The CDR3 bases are TGTGCCAGCAGCTTAGACAGGGAATATACCTACACCTTC. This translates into CASSLDREYTYTF.

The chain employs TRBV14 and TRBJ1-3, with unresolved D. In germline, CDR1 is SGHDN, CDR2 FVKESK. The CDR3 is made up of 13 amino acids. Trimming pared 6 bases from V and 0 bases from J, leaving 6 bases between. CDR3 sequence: CASSSSSGNTIYF. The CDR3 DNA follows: TGTGCCAGCAGTAGTAGCTCTGGAAACACCATATATTTT.

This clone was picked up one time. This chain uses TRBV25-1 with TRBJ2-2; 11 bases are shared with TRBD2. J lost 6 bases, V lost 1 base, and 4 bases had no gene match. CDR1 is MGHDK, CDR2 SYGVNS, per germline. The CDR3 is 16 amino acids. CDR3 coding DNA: TGTGCCAGCAGTGAATCGGGGACTAGCGGCGCCGGGGAGCTGTTTTTT. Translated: CASSESGTSGAGELFF. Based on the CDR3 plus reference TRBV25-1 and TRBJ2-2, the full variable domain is EADIYQTPRYLVIGTGKKITLECSQTMGHDKMYWYQQDPGMELHLIHYSYGVNSTEKGDLSSESTVSRIRTEHFPLTLESARPSHTSQYLCASSESGTSGAGELFFGEGSRLTVL.

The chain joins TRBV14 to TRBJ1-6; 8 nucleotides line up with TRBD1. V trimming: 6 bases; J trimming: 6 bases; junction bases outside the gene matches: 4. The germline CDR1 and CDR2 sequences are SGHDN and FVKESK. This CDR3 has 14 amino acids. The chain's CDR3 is CASSFDRGNSPLHF. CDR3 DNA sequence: TGTGCCAGCAGTTTCGACAGGGGTAATTCACCCCTCCACTTT.

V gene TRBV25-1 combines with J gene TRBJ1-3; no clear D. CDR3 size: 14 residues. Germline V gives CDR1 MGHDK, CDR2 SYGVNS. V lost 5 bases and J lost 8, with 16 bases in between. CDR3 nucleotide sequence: TGTGCCAGCAGTTTCATACCCCCCGGGTACACCATATATTTT. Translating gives CASSFIPPGYTIYF.

This CDR3 reads CASAYGGQGFNSPLHF. Written as DNA, the CDR3 is TGCGCCAGCGCATATGGTGGGCAGGGATTTAACTCACCCCTCCACTTT. V is TRBV5-1 and J is TRBJ1-6, with a possible D match to TRBD1 (5 bases). CDR1 SGHRS and CDR2 YFSETQ come from the germline V gene. The CDR3 covers 16 residues. Trimming left V 7 bases short and J 10 bases short, with 24 bases between.